One T cell receptor beta chain is described in this entry. Its specific antigen is unknown. Within one base of it there is no much larger clone, and no base qualities were kept. Receptor libraries were prepared by multiplex PCR. The sequencer listed for this sample is Illumina HiSeq 4000. CDR3 regions were amplified by Arm-PCR with iRepertoire HTBI primers to construct TCR beta libraries. Before sequencing, the PCR products underwent gel purification. For the original study's pipeline: Gene usage analysis of CDR3 amino acid clonotypes used the approximately 62 TRBV and 12 to 15 TRBJ segments found across samples. COPE and FqMerger were used to merge filtered high-quality paired reads into contigs. BLAST was used to align contigs to IMGT TRBV, TRBD and TRBJ reference genes, and CDR3 was defined according to IMGT. Any clonotype with a frequency above 0.1% was counted as a highly expanded clone. Shannon entropy was used to measure repertoire diversity, and the Gini coefficient was used to measure V-J evenness. Clonotypes shared by more than one individual were considered public. Using fastp at Q25 and MiXCR, TCRdb reprocessed the public reads and kept productive beta chains. Rows are unified per CDR3 protein, each entry keeping the most common DNA and genes. These V and J calls originate from TCRdb's pipeline instead of the authors' own analysis. Across this sample there are about 420,000 distinct CDR3 sequences, with around a quarter seen only once. The ten largest make up approximately 28% of the sample.

The sample's time point, from its label and the paper: persistent/refractory GD, antithyroid drugs over 5 years with positive TRAb. For both TCR sequencing and RNA sequencing, RNA was extracted from PBMCs using TRIzol. The diagnosis of Graves' disease followed American Thyroid Association guidelines. Patients for the study were recruited at an endocrinology department in Xi'an, China. From each patient, 7.5 to 9.5 milliliters of peripheral blood was collected into an EDTA anticoagulant tube. Ficoll Paque Plus density gradient separation was used to isolate PBMCs, and no additional T cell sorting was done. An Agilent 2100 Bioanalyzer and agarose gel were used to check RNA quality, and a NanoDrop 2000 was used to measure RNA concentration. The sample originates from a study of regulatory T cells in long-lasting Graves disease (dated by TCRdb to the early 2020s). Regarding the research as a whole: Persistent Graves' disease meant more than 5 years of antithyroid drug treatment with TSH receptor autoantibodies that stayed positive. A total of 35 or so samples were covered by TCR sequencing, comprising approximately 13 persistent and around 20 newly diagnosed Graves' disease patients. This study used TCR sequencing and RNA sequencing of peripheral blood to compare persistent Graves' disease patients against newly diagnosed Graves' disease patients. In the clinical cohort, patients with persistent Graves' disease had used antithyroid drugs for an average of roughly ten years. The study was conducted in China and was registered as a clinical trial.

General study outcomes and caveats: Patients with persistent disease shared more public clonotypes (roughly 2,900) than newly diagnosed patients did (approximately 970). TRBV28, TRBJ1-2 and TRBJ2-5 were preferentially used in persistent disease, while TRBV20-1 and TRBJ2-1 were favored in newly diagnosed disease. Compared with newly diagnosed patients, patients with persistent Graves' disease had lower TCR Shannon entropy and fewer highly expanded clones, which suggests clonal expansion. The small sample size was acknowledged by the authors as a limitation that may reduce accuracy. Only peripheral blood was studied, because thyroid tissue, the primary lesion, was inaccessible. Only the TCR beta chain was sequenced and analyzed.

From the cysteine through the phenylalanine, the CDR3 covers 15 amino acids. The entry retains the CDR3 DNA only, 45 bases that are in frame from base 1. The germline V gene (reference sequence) specifies LGHDT as CDR1 and YNNKEL as CDR2. Deletion took 1 base off V and 3 bases off J, with a span of 13 bases between the germline ends. Source: peripheral blood mononuclear cells (PBMCs), taken when the disease was refractory, from a patient treated with antithyroid drugs. This clonotype originated in a female donor with Graves disease. The chain joins TRBV3-1 to TRBJ2-7, with a weak D call of TRBD2 (6 bases match). In nucleotide form, the sequence is TGTGCCAGCAGCCAAGTGAGCGGGCCTAGCTACGAGCAGTACTTC. This yields the protein CASSQVSGPSYEQYF.